The 20 T cell receptor delta chains listed next were all sequenced from one sample in a study of Vδ1+ human thymocytes. General study points: Thymic TRG and TRD repertoires appeared highly polyclonal, with Gaussian CDR3 length distributions.

Extracted RNA was reverse transcribed into cDNA. Pooled V-gene forward primers with one constant-region reverse primer generated the CDR3 amplicons by multiplex PCR. TCRdb re-called the multiplex PCR reads through CATT. In the table there are about 75,000 delta-chain clones, around 32% of which are singletons. These receptors' targets are unknown. Specimen: Vdelta1+ gamma-delta thymocytes from the thymus. Regarding subset: FACS-sorted CD3+ TCRalphabeta- TCRVdelta1+ TCRVdelta2- thymocytes. Receptors were obtained from a boy in the first two years of life who had congenital heart surgery.

The J gene is TRDJ1, the V gene TRDV1, with 8 bases that match TRDD3. This CDR3 region has 23 residues. Germline V gives CDR1 TSWWSYY, CDR2 QGS. The ends lost 1 base at V and 3 bases at J; junction bases unmatched: 28. The CDR3 protein is CALGEPRRPKILGASPVSDKLIF. CDR3 DNA: TGTGCTCTTGGGGAACCTAGGCGACCAAAGATACTGGGGGCCTCCCCCGTATCCGATAAACTCATCTTT.

The chain employs TRDV1 and TRDJ1, with 10 nucleotides matching TRDD3. This CDR3 has 20 residues. V lost 0 bases and J lost 0; bases outside the gene matches: 13. Germline V gene sequence: CDR1 TSWWSYY, CDR2 QGS. CDR3 nucleotides: TGTGCTCTTGGGGAACTGCCAGTCGGACTGGGGGATCTTTACACCGATAAACTCATCTTT. This gives the protein CALGELPVGLGDLYTDKLIF.

Turning to this clone: Other DNA variants within this sample encode the same CDR3. The gene calls are TRDV1 and TRDJ1, with a weak D call TRDD1 (6 bases). CDR3 length: 16 amino acids. The V end was cut by 0 bases, the J end by 5 bases, with 16 bases between. In germline, CDR1 is TSWWSYY, CDR2 QGS. CDR3 sequence: CALGELPGKIGDKLIF. The CDR3 DNA reads as TGTGCTCTTGGGGAACTCCCTGGGAAAATAGGGGATAAACTCATCTTT.

The chain joins TRDV2 to TRDJ1; 11 positions match TRDD3. The CDR3 sequence is 17 residues long. Germline V gene sequence: CDR1 GEAIGNYY, CDR2 EKD. Losses at the gene ends were 0 bases for V and 3 bases for J; bases not matched to a gene: 8. CDR3 sequence reads: CACDTVSYWGIADKLIF. The CDR3 DNA reads TGTGCCTGTGACACCGTATCGTACTGGGGGATAGCCGATAAACTCATCTTT.

This clone came up a few times. This rearrangement joins TRDV1 to TRDJ1; weak D call: TRDD3 (5 bases). Germline V CDR1 and CDR2: TSWWSYY, QGS. Trimming shortened V by 1 base and J by 8 bases, and 35 bases separated the two germline ends. CDR3 length: 21 amino acids. In nucleotides, the CDR3 is TGTGCTCTTGGGGAACCACGGAGGGGGTCCCCGGGACGAGAGTCCAGAGAAAAACTCATCTTT. The encoded protein is CALGEPRRGSPGRESREKLIF.

V usage is TRDV1 and J usage is TRDJ1; TRDD3 matches 12 bases. This CDR3 spans 22 amino acids. The germline gives CDR1 TSWWSYY, CDR2 QGS. V shed 5 bases, J shed 0 bases, and the junction held 22 bases outside the gene matches. CDR3 in DNA: TGTGCTCTTGGGCGACCGCGTACTGGGGGATACCCTTTATCTCATCACACCGATAAACTCATCTTT. This sequence encodes CALGRPRTGGYPLSHHTDKLIF.

Only a few counts were recorded for this clone. V and J are TRDV1 and TRDJ1; D may be TRDD3 (7 bases). This CDR3 is 17 amino acids long. Trimming cost V 1 base and J 7 bases, with 22 bases left between them. CDR1 TSWWSYY and CDR2 QGS come from the germline V gene. CDR3: CALGEPPLPLRGIKLIF. CDR3 sequence (DNA): TGTGCTCTTGGGGAACCGCCCCTTCCACTGAGGGGGATTAAACTCATCTTT.

Ten or more counts support this clone. This chain connects TRDV2 to TRDJ1, with 13 bases that match TRDD3. Germline V gives CDR1 GEAIGNYY, CDR2 EKD. Losses at the gene ends were 0 bases for V and 2 bases for J; bases not matched to a gene: 11. The CDR3 has 19 amino acids. CDR3 sequence reads: CACDTDWGIREFGTDKLIF. Here the CDR3 DNA reads TGTGCCTGTGACACCGACTGGGGGATACGCGAGTTTGGGACCGATAAACTCATCTTT.

This clone was seen only a few times. The chain links TRDV1 to TRDJ1; D gene unclear. Trimming took off 2 bases at V and 1 base at J, with 11 bases between the two ends. Per germline, CDR1 TSWWSYY and CDR2 QGS. The CDR3 covers 15 residues. The CDR3 protein is CALGEVGPVTDKLIF. Here the CDR3 DNA reads TGTGCTCTTGGGGAAGTCGGGCCGGTCACCGATAAACTCATCTTT.

The genes are TRDV1 and TRDJ1; no definite D call. This CDR3 is built from 24 residues. V was pared by 3 bases and J by 0 bases, with 38 bases between. Germline V gene lookup returns CDR1 TSWWSYY and CDR2 QGS. The CDR3 region is CALGDSEGGHHRVHTWQNTDKLIF. The CDR3 DNA is TGTGCTCTTGGGGACTCCGAAGGAGGTCACCACCGGGTACATACATGGCAAAACACCGATAAACTCATCTTT.

This clone was detected only once. The genes are TRDV1 and TRDJ1, with D maybe TRDD3 (5 bases). Trimming stripped 4 bases from V and 0 bases from J, with 12 bases between. The CDR3 consists of 15 residues. Germline V gene lookup returns CDR1 TSWWSYY and CDR2 QGS. Here the CDR3 reads CALGVTKGDTDKLIF. The DNA for the CDR3 is TGTGCTCTTGGGGTTACGAAGGGGGACACCGATAAACTCATCTTT.

The chain has TRDV1 and TRDJ1; 7 bases agree with TRDD3. V dropped 1 base and J dropped 0; count of bases not matched to a gene: 17. The CDR3 runs 20 residues. Germline values: CDR1 TSWWSYY, CDR2 QGS. This CDR3 is CALGEQPAFSPGDYTDKLIF. The CDR3 DNA sequence: TGTGCTCTTGGGGAACAGCCGGCCTTCTCCCCGGGGGATTACACCGATAAACTCATCTTT.

In this sample, this clone turned up a few times. This chain links TRDV1 with TRDJ1; either TRDD2 or TRDD3 may supply D (9 bases each). Per germline, CDR1 TSWWSYY and CDR2 QGS. V was pared by 0 bases and J by 3 bases, with 41 bases between. This CDR3 spans 25 amino acids. The CDR3 here is CALGELTPLPTSGFTGGKLSDKLIF. CDR3 nucleotide sequence: TGTGCTCTTGGGGAACTAACCCCCCTTCCTACGTCGGGGTTTACTGGGGGAAAACTTTCCGATAAACTCATCTTT.

The rearrangement uses TRDV1 and TRDJ1, with a weak D call TRDD3 (5 bases). V was trimmed by 0 bases and J by 1 base, leaving 27 bases between them. CDR3 length: 21 residues. Germline loops: CDR1 TSWWSYY, CDR2 QGS. The CDR3 coding sequence is TGTGCTCTTGGGGAACTCTCCCCCGGGGAGGAAAAGATAGACCCCACCGATAAACTCATCTTT. It codes for CALGELSPGEEKIDPTDKLIF.

The sample holds a few counts of this clone. V gene TRDV1 combines with J gene TRDJ1, with 8 positions matching TRDD3. CDR1 is TSWWSYY, CDR2 QGS, per germline. The CDR3 has 23 residues. The V segment lost 0 bases and the J segment 0 bases; nucleotides outside the gene matches: 24. CDR3 DNA sequence: TGTGCTCTTGGGGAACTTAGTCAGTTAAGGGAGGGATACGTAAACCCCTACACCGATAAACTCATCTTT. Translating it yields CALGELSQLREGYVNPYTDKLIF.

The chain has TRDV1 and TRDJ1, with TRDD3 matching over 10 bases. The V gene's germline CDR1 is TSWWSYY and CDR2 QGS. Losses at the gene ends were 1 base for V and 5 bases for J; bases not matched to a gene: 22. The CDR3 is 21 amino acids. The DNA of the CDR3 is TGTGCTCTTGGGGAACAGCCTCCTACCGGGGGATACGCGTATCCCTCGGATAAACTCATCTTT. Translated, it gives CALGEQPPTGGYAYPSDKLIF.

The chain combines TRDV1 with TRDJ1; D possibly corresponds to TRDD2 (6 bases). Trimming stripped 1 base from V and 0 bases from J, with 12 bases between. The CDR3 has 16 residues. CDR1 is TSWWSYY, CDR2 QGS, per germline. The CDR3 reads CALGERLPFYTDKLIF. In DNA, the CDR3 is TGTGCTCTTGGGGAACGACTTCCTTTTTACACCGATAAACTCATCTTT.

A word on this clone: This may stem from a read error, because a much larger clone lies one nucleotide away. This sequence joins TRDV2 and TRDJ1, with 9 nucleotides matching TRDD3. With 1 base clipped from V and 5 bases from J, the junction kept 4 bases outside the gene matches. There are 14 residues in the CDR3. Germline CDR1 GEAIGNYY, CDR2 EKD. CDR3 sequence: CACDTRGIQDKLIF. CDR3 DNA: TGTGCCTGTGACACTCGGGGGATACAAGATAAACTCATCTTT.

This clone was counted a few times. The J gene is TRDJ1, the V gene TRDV1; the match to TRDD2 covers 9 bases. The trim removed 3 bases at V and 1 base at J, leaving 18 bases unmatched. The CDR3 is made up of 20 amino acids. Germline assignment: CDR1 TSWWSYY and CDR2 QGS. The CDR3 loop reads CALGEPLPTRPFRFTDKLIF. The DNA of the CDR3 is TGTGCTCTTGGGGAGCCCCTTCCTACACGGCCCTTTCGTTTCACCGATAAACTCATCTTT.

About this clone: Germline and junction disagree at one end, which may indicate a read error. V and J are TRDV1 and TRDJ1; D may be TRDD2 (7 bases). Per germline, CDR1 TSWWSYY and CDR2 QGS. The CDR3 length is 21 residues. The CDR3 spells CAPGELILFLRGIPYTDKLIF. The DNA of the CDR3 is TGTGCTCCTGGGGAGCTCATACTTTTCCTACGCGGGATTCCGTACACCGATAAACTCATCTTT.